This record concerns one T cell receptor (beta chain) sequence. Its target is unknown. This sample is drawn from a study of cytomegalovirus exposure and HLA in healthy donors. Overall study findings and caveats: 150 to 200 TCR beta chains were listed as cytomegalovirus-associated. Previous analysis showed most TCR beta V segments were productive about 87% or about 30% of the time. Reports indicate that TCR beta sequences accurately predicted the HLA-A and HLA-B alleles of most subjects. HLA alleles were associated with 18,000 or so TCR beta sequences in a later analysis at 0.05 false discovery rate.

Primers: 60 Vbeta forward and 13 Jbeta reverse. The assay was immunoSEQ multiplex PCR, and TCRdb's table has in-frame clones only and misses some. The sample records roughly 100,000 clones, under 85% being singletons. V trimming: 7 bases; J trimming: 5 bases; junction bases outside the gene matches: 10. This CDR3 is built from 15 residues. Per germline, CDR1 SGHNT and CDR2 YENEEA. Sequences were obtained from PBMCs. The receptor comes from a man younger than 35 in good health and CMV-seronegative. This chain links TRBV11-3 with TRBJ2-5; 10 positions agree with TRBD2. CDR3 in amino acids: CASIRSGRAGETQYF. CDR3 DNA: TGTGCCAGCATTCGGAGCGGGAGGGCGGGGGAGACCCAGTACTTC.